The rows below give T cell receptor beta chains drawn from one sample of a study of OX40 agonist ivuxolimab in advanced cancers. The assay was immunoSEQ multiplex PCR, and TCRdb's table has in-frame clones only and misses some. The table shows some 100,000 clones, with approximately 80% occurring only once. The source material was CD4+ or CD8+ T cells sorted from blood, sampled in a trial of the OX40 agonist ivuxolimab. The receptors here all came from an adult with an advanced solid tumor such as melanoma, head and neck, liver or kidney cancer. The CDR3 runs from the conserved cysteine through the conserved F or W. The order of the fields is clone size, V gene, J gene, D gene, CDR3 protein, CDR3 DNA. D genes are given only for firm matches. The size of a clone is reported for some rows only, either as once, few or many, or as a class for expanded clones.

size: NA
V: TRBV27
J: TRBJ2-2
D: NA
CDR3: CASRALSGRGAGTGELFF
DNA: TGTGCCAGCCGTGCACTTTCGGGTCGCGGGGCCGGGACCGGGGAGCTGTTTTTT

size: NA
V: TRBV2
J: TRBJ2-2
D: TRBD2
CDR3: CASSAGLAGTGELFF
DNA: TGTGCCAGCAGCGCGGGACTAGCGGGGACCGGGGAGCTGTTTTTT

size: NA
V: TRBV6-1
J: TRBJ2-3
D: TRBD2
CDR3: CASRLAYASTDTQYF
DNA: TGTGCCAGTAGACTAGCGTACGCTAGCACAGATACGCAGTATTTT

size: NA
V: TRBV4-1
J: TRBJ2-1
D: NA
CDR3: CASSQETVGKREQFF
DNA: TGCGCCAGCAGCCAAGAGACCGTGGGAAAGAGGGAGCAGTTCTTC

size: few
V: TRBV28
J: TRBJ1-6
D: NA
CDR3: CASSSRDLPNSPLHF
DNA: TGTGCCAGCAGTTCGCGGGACCTGCCCAATTCACCCCTCCACTTT

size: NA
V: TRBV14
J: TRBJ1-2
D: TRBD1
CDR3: CASRGDSNYGYTF
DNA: TGTGCCAGCAGGGGGGACAGTAACTATGGCTACACCTTC

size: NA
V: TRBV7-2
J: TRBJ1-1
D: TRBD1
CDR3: CASSLGLGQGKAFF
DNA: TGTGCCAGCAGCTTAGGTCTGGGACAGGGGAAAGCTTTCTTT

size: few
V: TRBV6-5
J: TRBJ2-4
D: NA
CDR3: CASGFRDIQYF
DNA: TGTGCCAGCGGGTTCCGGGACATTCAGTACTTC

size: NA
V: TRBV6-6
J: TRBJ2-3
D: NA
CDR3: CASTGEGSPDTQYF
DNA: TGTGCCAGCACTGGGGAAGGCAGTCCAGATACGCAGTATTTT

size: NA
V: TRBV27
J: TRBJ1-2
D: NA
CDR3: CASIPYIGGDAQYGYTF
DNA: TGTGCCAGCATCCCCTACATTGGGGGGGACGCTCAGTATGGCTACACCTTC

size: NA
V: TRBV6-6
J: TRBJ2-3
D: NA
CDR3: CASSPSSGTDTQYF
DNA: TGTGCCAGCAGTCCCTCTAGCGGCACAGATACGCAGTATTTT

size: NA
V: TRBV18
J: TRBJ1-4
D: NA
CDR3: CASSPSPDFIEKLFF
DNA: TGTGCCAGCTCACCGTCACCTGATTTTATTGAAAAACTGTTTTTT

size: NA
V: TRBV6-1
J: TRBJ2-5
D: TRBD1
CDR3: CASSNLGQAAETQYF
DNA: TGTGCCAGCAGCAACCTGGGACAGGCGGCAGAGACCCAGTACTTC

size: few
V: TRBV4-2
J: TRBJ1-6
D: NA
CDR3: CASSQGDNSPLHF
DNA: TGTGCCAGCAGCCAGGGGGATAATTCACCCCTCCACTTT

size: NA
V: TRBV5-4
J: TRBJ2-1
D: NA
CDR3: CASSGPAGSYNEQFF
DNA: TGTGCCAGCAGCGGACCGGCCGGCTCCTACAATGAGCAGTTCTTC

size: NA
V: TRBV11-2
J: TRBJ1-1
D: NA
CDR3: CASTTPANTEAFF
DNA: TGTGCCAGCACCACGCCAGCAAACACTGAAGCTTTCTTT

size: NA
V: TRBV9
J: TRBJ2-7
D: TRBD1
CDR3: CASSPPGTGGPYEQYF
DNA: TGTGCCAGCAGCCCCCCAGGGACAGGGGGTCCCTACGAGCAGTACTTC